This T cell receptor beta chain appears in the sequencing data of a study of cytomegalovirus exposure and HLA in healthy donors. Study conclusions and caveats: In a later analysis, CMV-associated beta chains were mostly HLA-associated, it appeared. Most TCR sequences were uncommon, yet certain public TCRs appeared in many donors. Productive rates of about 87% or about 30% were seen for most TCR beta V segments in an earlier analysis.

Regarding this clone: Antigen unknown.

In the PCR, 60 Vbeta and 13 Jbeta primers were used. Study processing details: Later work found 80 million to 85 million unique TCR beta chains, with about 10 million shared. TCRdb's table, derived via immunoSEQ multiplex PCR, lists solely in-frame clones and lacks some. V, J and clone size reflect that table, while D and trimming were determined from the DNA. The table lists approximately 120,000 clones, approximately 80% of them singletons, with roughly 3.5% in the top ten. After removal of 2 bases from V and 0 bases from J, the junction contained 13 bases not matched to a gene. CDR1 is MGHRA, CDR2 YSYEKL, per germline. CDR3 size: 19 residues.

The clonotype was recovered from a man aged 35-49 years in good health and CMV-seronegative. The rearrangement joins TRBV4-1 to TRBJ1-3; 7 positions agree with TRBD1. Sequenced material: PBMCs. CDR3 region: CASSQRIRDRLFSGNTIYF. DNA of the CDR3: TGCGCCAGCAGCCAACGCATCAGGGACAGACTCTTCTCTGGAAACACCATATATTTT.